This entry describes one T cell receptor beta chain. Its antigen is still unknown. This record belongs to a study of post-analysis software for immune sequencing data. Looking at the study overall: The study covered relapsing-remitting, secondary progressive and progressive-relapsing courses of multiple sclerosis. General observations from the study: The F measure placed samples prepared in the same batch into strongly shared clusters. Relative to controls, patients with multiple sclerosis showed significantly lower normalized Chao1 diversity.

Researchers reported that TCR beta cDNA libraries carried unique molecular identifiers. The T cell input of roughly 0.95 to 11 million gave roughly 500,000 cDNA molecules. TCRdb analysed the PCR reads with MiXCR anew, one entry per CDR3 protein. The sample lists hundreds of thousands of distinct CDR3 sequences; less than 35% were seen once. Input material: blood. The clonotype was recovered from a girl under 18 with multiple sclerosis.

CDR3 coding DNA: TGTGCCAGCAGCGTAGCTACGCATGGTTCCGGGGAGCTGTTTTTT. Protein: CASSVATHGSGELFF. The chain combines TRBV9 with TRBJ2-2; D gene uncertain. This CDR3 contains 15 residues. Deletions cut 0 bases from V and 6 bases from J, with 12 bases between. Germline CDR1 and CDR2: SGDLS and YYNGEE. The variable domain in full, completed from reference TRBV9 and TRBJ2-2, reads DSGVTQTPKHLITATGQRVTLRCSPRSGDLSVYWYQQSLDQGLQFLIQYYNGEERAKGNILERFSAQQFPDLHSELNLSSLELGDSALYFCASSVATHGSGELFFGEGSRLTVL.